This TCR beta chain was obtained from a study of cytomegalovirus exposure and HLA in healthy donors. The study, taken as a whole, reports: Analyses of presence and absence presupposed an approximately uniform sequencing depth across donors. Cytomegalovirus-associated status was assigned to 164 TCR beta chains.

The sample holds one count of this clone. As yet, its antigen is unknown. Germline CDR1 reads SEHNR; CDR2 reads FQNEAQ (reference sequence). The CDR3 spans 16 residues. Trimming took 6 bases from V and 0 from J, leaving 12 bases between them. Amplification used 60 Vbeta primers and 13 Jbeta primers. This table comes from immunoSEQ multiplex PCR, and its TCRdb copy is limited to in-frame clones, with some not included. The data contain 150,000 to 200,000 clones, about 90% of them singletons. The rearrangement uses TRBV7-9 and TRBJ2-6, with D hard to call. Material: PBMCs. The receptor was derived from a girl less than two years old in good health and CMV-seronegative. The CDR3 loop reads CASSGRLRSGANVLTF. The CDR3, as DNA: TGTGCCAGCAGTGGAAGACTGCGCTCTGGGGCCAACGTCCTGACTTTC.